These 8 T cell receptor beta chains share one sample of origin, sequenced in a study of control samples from healthy donors and cancer patients. Measured with immunoSEQ multiplex PCR; TCRdb has only the in-frame clones, and not every one. The sample carries tens of thousands of clones, over 75% recorded once. Sequences were obtained from blood. The receptor source for this set is a man aged 45-65 years in good health.

The rearrangement joins TRBV7-2 to TRBJ2-1; D not resolved. Germline V gives CDR1 SGHTA, CDR2 FQGNSA. The CDR3 sequence is 12 residues long. V lost 1 base, J lost 9 bases, and 7 bases lay in between. The CDR3 loop reads CASSLGLGEQFF. The CDR3 coding sequence is TGTGCCAGCAGCTTAGGGTTGGGTGAGCAGTTCTTC.

This clone has a single count. The chain combines TRBV5-4 with TRBJ1-3, with D uncertain. Trimming took 0 bases from V and 0 from J, leaving 10 bases between them. The CDR3 has 16 residues. Germline-derived CDR1 and CDR2 are SGHNT and YYREEE (reference sequence). The CDR3 nucleotides read TGTGCCAGCAGCTTGGATGGAGTTTCCTCTGGAAACACCATATATTTT. Its translation: CASSLDGVSSGNTIYF.

This chain uses TRBV5-5 with TRBJ2-4, with TRBD1 as a possible D gene (5 bases). The length of the CDR3 is 13 residues. The V end was cut by 0 bases, the J end by 6 bases, with 7 bases between. From germline, CDR1 is SGHKS and CDR2 YYEKEE (reference sequence). CDR3 sequence: CASSLEGANIQYF. The DNA for the CDR3 is TGTGCCAGCAGCTTGGAAGGGGCAAACATTCAGTACTTC.

The chain is built from TRBV6-5 and TRBJ1-2; 8 bases fit TRBD1. Trimming at V came to 5 bases and at J to 4 bases, leaving 9 bases not matched to a gene. The CDR3 has 15 residues. The V gene's germline CDR1 is MNHEY and CDR2 SVGAGI. The CDR3 nucleotides are TGTGCCAGCAGTCGGACAGGGAAGGCTATCTATGGCTACACCTTC. Its translation: CASSRTGKAIYGYTF.

The chain combines TRBV28 with TRBJ1-4, with 9 bases identical to TRBD1. Germline loops: CDR1 MDHEN, CDR2 SYDVKM. The CDR3 contains 17 residues. Trimming cost V 7 bases and J 4 bases; bases outside gene matches: 13. CDR3 DNA sequence: TGTGCCAGCAACCCGATACAGGGGGCTATTGGTAATGAAAAACTGTTTTTT. Its translation: CASNPIQGAIGNEKLFF.

The chain uses TRBV6-1 and TRBJ1-2; no clear D. The ends were cut back, 0 bases at V and 5 bases at J, with 13 bases in the middle. There are 15 residues in the CDR3. Per the germline V gene, CDR1 is MNHNS and CDR2 is SASEGT. CDR3: CASSEAVPTKYGYTF. Here the CDR3 DNA reads TGTGCCAGCAGTGAAGCTGTTCCTACAAAATATGGCTACACCTTC.

The genes are TRBV4-2 and TRBJ2-3; TRBD2 agrees at 7 bases. From germline, CDR1 is LGHNA and CDR2 YNFKEQ. J lost 6 bases, V lost 6 bases, and 9 bases had no gene match. This CDR3 comprises 14 residues. CDR3 coding DNA: TGTGCCAGCAGGGTCAGCGGGCGGGGGGATACGCAGTATTTT. As protein: CASRVSGRGDTQYF.

J is TRBJ1-5 and V is TRBV15; D might be TRBD1 (5 bases). Germline loops: CDR1 LNHNV, CDR2 YYDKDF (reference sequence). The ends were cut back, 6 bases at V and 0 bases at J, with 9 bases in the middle. This CDR3 comprises 14 residues. CDR3 bases: TGTGCCACCAGAGACAGCCTTAGCAATCAGCCCCAGCATTTT. It translates to CATRDSLSNQPQHF.